These T cell receptor beta chains were read from a single sample in a study of glioma-infiltrating T cells. TCRdb re-called the multiplex PCR reads with MiXCR, one entry per CDR3 protein. The data show around 390,000 distinct CDR3 sequences, less than 50% seen once. Material: glioma tissue, nonneoplastic brain tissue, or PBMCs (not recorded which). These receptors originate from a human donor with low-grade glioma or glioblastoma, undergoing nonglioma brain surgery, or in good health (not recorded which). The CDR3 runs from the conserved cysteine through the conserved F or W. D genes are given only for firm matches. Clone sizes are given selectively: once, few, many, or a class where the clone is expanded.

clone_size: few; j_call: TRBJ2-1; v_call: TRBV27; d_call: -; cdr3_nt: TGTGCCAGCAGTTTATCGTCTACTAGCTGGAATTATGAGCAGTTCTTC; cdr3_aa: CASSLSSTSWNYEQFF
clone_size: few; j_call: TRBJ2-2; v_call: TRBV20-1; d_call: TRBD1; cdr3_nt: TGCAGTGTACCGGGACAGGACACCGGGGAGCTGTTTTTT; cdr3_aa: CSVPGQDTGELFF
clone_size: -; j_call: TRBJ1-1; v_call: TRBV5-4; d_call: -; cdr3_nt: TGTGCCAGCAGCAACCGGACGGGAGCCAACACTGAAGCTTTCTTT; cdr3_aa: CASSNRTGANTEAFF
clone_size: few; j_call: TRBJ2-1; v_call: TRBV20-1; d_call: TRBD2; cdr3_nt: TGCAGTGCCGAGACTAGCGGGAGGGCCCTCAATGAGCAGTTCTTC; cdr3_aa: CSAETSGRALNEQFF
clone_size: few; j_call: TRBJ2-7; v_call: TRBV6-2/TRBV6-3; d_call: TRBD2; cdr3_nt: TGTGCCAGCAGTTACTCGGGTGGACTAGCGGGAGGCAACTACGAGCAGTACTTC; cdr3_aa: CASSYSGGLAGGNYEQYF
clone_size: -; j_call: TRBJ1-4; v_call: TRBV5-1; d_call: -; cdr3_nt: TGTGCCAGCAGCTTGGTTGTCAATAATGAAAAACTGTTTTTT; cdr3_aa: CASSLVVNNEKLFF
clone_size: many; j_call: TRBJ1-1; v_call: TRBV6-1; d_call: -; cdr3_nt: TGTGCCAGCAGCCATGACAGCCTAGGTACTGAAGCTTTCTTT; cdr3_aa: CASSHDSLGTEAFF
clone_size: -; j_call: TRBJ1-1; v_call: TRBV28; d_call: -; cdr3_nt: TGTGCCAGCAGTTTAGGAAACGCGATGAACACTGAAGCTTTCTTT; cdr3_aa: CASSLGNAMNTEAFF
clone_size: few; j_call: TRBJ2-5; v_call: TRBV4-1; d_call: TRBD2; cdr3_nt: TGCGCCAGCAGCCGCCTACTAGCGGGAGGGCCGGAAGAGACCCAGTACTTC; cdr3_aa: CASSRLLAGGPEETQYF
clone_size: few; j_call: TRBJ2-7; v_call: TRBV7-9; d_call: -; cdr3_nt: TGTGCCAGCAGCGGCCCAAGAGCCTACGAGCAGTACTTC; cdr3_aa: CASSGPRAYEQYF
clone_size: -; j_call: TRBJ2-6; v_call: TRBV4-2; d_call: TRBD1; cdr3_nt: TGTGCCAGCAGCCAAGATGGGGACAGCTATGGGGCCAACGTCCTGACTTTC; cdr3_aa: CASSQDGDSYGANVLTF
clone_size: few; j_call: TRBJ2-3; v_call: TRBV7-2; d_call: -; cdr3_nt: TGTGCCAGCAGCTCACAGGGTCCGGGCACAGATACGCAGTATTTT; cdr3_aa: CASSSQGPGTDTQYF
clone_size: -; j_call: TRBJ2-7; v_call: TRBV20-1; d_call: TRBD2; cdr3_nt: TGCAACCTCATACTAGCGGGAGCCGGCGAGCAGTACTTC; cdr3_aa: CNLILAGAGEQYF
clone_size: many; j_call: TRBJ1-5; v_call: TRBV6-1; d_call: TRBD1; cdr3_nt: TGTGCCAGCAGCCTACGGGGACAGGGAAATCAGCCCCAGCATTTT; cdr3_aa: CASSLRGQGNQPQHF
clone_size: -; j_call: TRBJ2-7; v_call: TRBV25-1; d_call: -; cdr3_nt: TGTGCCAGCAGCTTAGCGCGAGGGACGGCTATCTACGATCAGTACTTC; cdr3_aa: CASSLARGTAIYDQYF
clone_size: -; j_call: TRBJ1-1; v_call: TRBV20-1; d_call: -; cdr3_nt: TGCAGTGCTGCTCAGGGGCCCTCTGAAGCTTTCTTT; cdr3_aa: CSAAQGPSEAFF
clone_size: many; j_call: TRBJ2-1; v_call: TRBV28; d_call: TRBD2; cdr3_nt: TGTGCCAGCAGTTACACCCCGTTTAGCGGGAGGGCCGAGGATGAGCAGTTCTTC; cdr3_aa: CASSYTPFSGRAEDEQFF
clone_size: -; j_call: TRBJ1-1; v_call: TRBV20-1; d_call: -; cdr3_nt: TGCAGTGCAAGAAAGGGCCCTGGGAACACTGAAGCTTTCTTT; cdr3_aa: CSARKGPGNTEAFF
clone_size: many; j_call: TRBJ2-3; v_call: TRBV6-4; d_call: -; cdr3_nt: TGTGCCAGCAGTGTCTGGGGGCAGATCACAGATACGCAGTATTTT; cdr3_aa: CASSVWGQITDTQYF
clone_size: few; j_call: TRBJ2-1; v_call: TRBV30; d_call: -; cdr3_nt: TGTGCCTGCAACCGGGACCCCCCTGGGCTATTCAATGAGCAGTTCTTC; cdr3_aa: CACNRDPPGLFNEQFF
clone_size: -; j_call: TRBJ1-5; v_call: TRBV19; d_call: -; cdr3_nt: TGTGCCAGTAGTATCCTCGGTGGTCAGCACCAGCATTTT; cdr3_aa: CASSILGGQHQHF
clone_size: -; j_call: TRBJ2-1; v_call: TRBV29-1; d_call: -; cdr3_nt: TGCAGCGTTGACTTATACAATGAGCAGTTCTTC; cdr3_aa: CSVDLYNEQFF
clone_size: -; j_call: TRBJ2-7; v_call: TRBV5-8; d_call: -; cdr3_nt: TGTGCCAGCAGCTTGTTCCAGGGGTCCCACGAGCAGTACTTC; cdr3_aa: CASSLFQGSHEQYF
clone_size: -; j_call: TRBJ2-1; v_call: TRBV4-1; d_call: TRBD2; cdr3_nt: TGCGCCAGCAGCCAAGGCCCCGGGACTAGCCGCAATGAGCAGTTCTTC; cdr3_aa: CASSQGPGTSRNEQFF
clone_size: few; j_call: TRBJ2-1; v_call: TRBV20-1; d_call: -; cdr3_nt: TGCAGTGCTCGGCTTCCTAACAGGGGAGGCTACAATGAGCAGTTCTTC; cdr3_aa: CSARLPNRGGYNEQFF
clone_size: -; j_call: TRBJ1-4; v_call: TRBV20-1; d_call: -; cdr3_nt: TGCAGTGCTAGAGATCGAAGGAGGGGGGATAAAAAACTGTTTTTT; cdr3_aa: CSARDRRRGDKKLFF
clone_size: -; j_call: TRBJ2-3; v_call: TRBV28; d_call: -; cdr3_nt: TGTGCCAGCAGACCCCCCCTCGGGTCTCCAGCGGGACACACAGATACGCAGTATTTT; cdr3_aa: CASRPPLGSPAGHTDTQYF
clone_size: -; j_call: TRBJ2-1; v_call: TRBV6-2/TRBV6-3; d_call: -; cdr3_nt: TGTGCCAGCAGCCAATCTTGGTGGGGCCAGAACTACAATGAGCAGTTCTTC; cdr3_aa: CASSQSWWGQNYNEQFF
clone_size: few; j_call: TRBJ2-5; v_call: TRBV2; d_call: -; cdr3_nt: TGTGCCAGCAGTGAAGGGACTGGGGAGACCCAGTACTTC; cdr3_aa: CASSEGTGETQYF
clone_size: once; j_call: TRBJ1-1; v_call: TRBV7-9; d_call: TRBD1; cdr3_nt: TGTGCCAGCAGCTGGGACCCGGGACAGGGGTTGGGACGCACTGAAGCTTTCTTT; cdr3_aa: CASSWDPGQGLGRTEAFF
clone_size: -; j_call: TRBJ2-6; v_call: TRBV27; d_call: -; cdr3_nt: TGTGCCAGCAGCCATTTAGGGCCTGGGGCCAACGTCCTGACTTTC; cdr3_aa: CASSHLGPGANVLTF
clone_size: few; j_call: TRBJ1-3; v_call: TRBV28; d_call: TRBD1; cdr3_nt: TGTGCCAGCAGTCGTTTCCGGGACAGGGGGCTTGGAAACACCATATATTTT; cdr3_aa: CASSRFRDRGLGNTIYF
clone_size: -; j_call: TRBJ2-3; v_call: TRBV28; d_call: TRBD2; cdr3_nt: TGTGCCAGCAGTCCCTTTCTGAGCGGGATCCCAGATACGCAGTATTTT; cdr3_aa: CASSPFLSGIPDTQYF
clone_size: many; j_call: TRBJ2-5; v_call: TRBV6-1; d_call: -; cdr3_nt: TGTGCCAGCAGCTCGGGACCCCGGAGTGAGACCCAGTACTTC; cdr3_aa: CASSSGPRSETQYF
clone_size: -; j_call: TRBJ2-2; v_call: TRBV28; d_call: -; cdr3_nt: TGTGCCAGCAGTTTCAGCTCGCTCTCCGGGGAGCTGTTTTTT; cdr3_aa: CASSFSSLSGELFF
clone_size: -; j_call: TRBJ1-3; v_call: TRBV7-6; d_call: -; cdr3_nt: TGTGCCAGCAGCTTACAGGAGGGGGGAAACACCATATATTTT; cdr3_aa: CASSLQEGGNTIYF
clone_size: few; j_call: TRBJ2-7; v_call: TRBV15; d_call: TRBD1; cdr3_nt: TGTGCCACGAGCCCGGGACAGGTCTTCTACGAGCAGTACTTC; cdr3_aa: CATSPGQVFYEQYF
clone_size: -; j_call: TRBJ2-5; v_call: TRBV18; d_call: -; cdr3_nt: TGTGCCATCTCACCAGGGATAGTAGAGACCCAGTACTTC; cdr3_aa: CAISPGIVETQYF
clone_size: few; j_call: TRBJ1-2; v_call: TRBV28; d_call: TRBD1; cdr3_nt: TGTGCCAGCAGGCCCGACAGGGGGCCAGGCTATGGCTACACCTTC; cdr3_aa: CASRPDRGPGYGYTF
clone_size: -; j_call: TRBJ2-7; v_call: TRBV27; d_call: TRBD1; cdr3_nt: TGTGCCAGAAGTTTCCTGGGGGGACAGGGGGACTACGAGCAGTACTTC; cdr3_aa: CARSFLGGQGDYEQYF
clone_size: -; j_call: TRBJ2-2; v_call: TRBV7-9; d_call: TRBD2; cdr3_nt: TGTGCCAGCAGCAGGACTAGCGGGAGTCACCCCGGGGAGCTGTTTTTT; cdr3_aa: CASSRTSGSHPGELFF
clone_size: -; j_call: TRBJ2-1; v_call: TRBV29-1; d_call: TRBD2; cdr3_nt: TGCAGCGTTGAAGAAGCCTCGGGACTAGCGGGGCAGTTCTTC; cdr3_aa: CSVEEASGLAGQFF
clone_size: many; j_call: TRBJ2-3; v_call: TRBV7-2; d_call: TRBD2; cdr3_nt: TGTGCCAGCAGACCTAGCGGTGGTGGGACAGATACGCAGTATTTT; cdr3_aa: CASRPSGGGTDTQYF
clone_size: few; j_call: TRBJ2-7; v_call: TRBV6-2/TRBV6-3; d_call: -; cdr3_nt: TGTGCCAGCAGGAGATACTCCGGGAATTACGAGCAGTACTTC; cdr3_aa: CASRRYSGNYEQYF
clone_size: few; j_call: TRBJ2-5; v_call: TRBV15; d_call: TRBD2; cdr3_nt: TGTGCCACCAGCTCGCCCCGAGGGGATAGCGGGATACCACAAGAGACCCAGTACTTC; cdr3_aa: CATSSPRGDSGIPQETQYF
clone_size: -; j_call: TRBJ2-1; v_call: TRBV18; d_call: TRBD2; cdr3_nt: TGTGCCAGCTCACACCCGGGACTAGCGGGAGGGAATGAGCAGTTCTTC; cdr3_aa: CASSHPGLAGGNEQFF
clone_size: -; j_call: TRBJ1-5; v_call: TRBV28; d_call: -; cdr3_nt: TGTGCCAGCTCCGGGAGGCAATATAATCAGCCCCAGCATTTT; cdr3_aa: CASSGRQYNQPQHF
clone_size: -; j_call: TRBJ1-1; v_call: TRBV19; d_call: -; cdr3_nt: TGTGCCACCGGGGTTTATTCGAACACTGAAGCTTTCTTT; cdr3_aa: CATGVYSNTEAFF
clone_size: -; j_call: TRBJ2-7; v_call: TRBV6-1; d_call: TRBD2; cdr3_nt: TGTGCCAGCAGAAAAGCGGGAGGTTCCTACAATGAGCAGTACTTC; cdr3_aa: CASRKAGGSYNEQYF
clone_size: few; j_call: TRBJ1-2; v_call: TRBV7-9; d_call: -; cdr3_nt: TGTGCCAGCAGCTTAAGGACAGTAGATTATGGCTACACCTTC; cdr3_aa: CASSLRTVDYGYTF
clone_size: -; j_call: TRBJ2-1; v_call: TRBV5-6; d_call: TRBD2; cdr3_nt: TGTGCCATCAGCCGAGGACTGACTAGCGGGGTATACAATGAGCAGTTCTTC; cdr3_aa: CAISRGLTSGVYNEQFF
clone_size: few; j_call: TRBJ2-2; v_call: TRBV7-8; d_call: -; cdr3_nt: TGTGCCAGCAGCTTTTTCACCGGGGAGCTGTTTTTT; cdr3_aa: CASSFFTGELFF